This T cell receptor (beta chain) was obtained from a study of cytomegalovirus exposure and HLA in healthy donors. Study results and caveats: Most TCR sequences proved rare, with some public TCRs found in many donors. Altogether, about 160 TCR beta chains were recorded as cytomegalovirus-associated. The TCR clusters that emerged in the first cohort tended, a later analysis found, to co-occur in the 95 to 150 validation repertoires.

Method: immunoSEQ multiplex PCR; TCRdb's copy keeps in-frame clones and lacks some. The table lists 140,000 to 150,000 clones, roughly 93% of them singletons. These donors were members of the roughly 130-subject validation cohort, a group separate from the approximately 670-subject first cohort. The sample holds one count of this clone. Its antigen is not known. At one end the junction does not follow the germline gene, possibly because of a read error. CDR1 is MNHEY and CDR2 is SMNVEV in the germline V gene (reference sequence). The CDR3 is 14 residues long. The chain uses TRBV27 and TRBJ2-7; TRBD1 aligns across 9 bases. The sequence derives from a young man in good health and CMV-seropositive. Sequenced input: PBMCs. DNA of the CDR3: TGTGCCAGTAGTTCGACAGGGGGTAGCGACGAGCAGTACTTC. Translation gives CASSSTGGSDEQYF.